Reported below is one T cell receptor (beta chain). The antigen it binds to is not known. Base qualities are missing; no much larger clone stands one base away. The cysteine opens and the phenylalanine closes a CDR3 of 16 amino acids. Only CDR3 DNA is held: 48 bases, read in frame from base 1. The germline V gene gives CDR1 as SGDLS and CDR2 as YYNGEE. Trimmed from V: 1 base; trimmed from J: 2 bases; junction bases lacking a gene match: 2. The sample is drawn from a study of neoadjuvant nivolumab and ipilimumab in lung cancer (dated by TCRdb to 2018 to 2020). Study-level background: In the NEOSTAR trial, nivolumab was administered intravenously at 3 mg/kg on days 1, 15 and 29, and the combination arm also received ipilimumab 1 mg/kg on day 1 only. The major pathologic response (MPR) rate in the intention-to-treat population in each study arm was designated as the primary trial endpoint. In the trial, 44 patients with operable NSCLC were treated, of whom 23 were randomized to nivolumab monotherapy and around 20 to nivolumab plus ipilimumab. The study compared TCR repertoires in pretherapy (baseline) peripheral blood with TCR repertoires in tumors resected at surgery after neoadjuvant immune checkpoint blockade. Seven patients had matched pretherapy and resected tumor pairs analyzed, with four treated with nivolumab and three with nivolumab plus ipilimumab.

Study-level results and caveats: A small number of samples underwent TCR sequencing. Resected tumors had greater TCR richness and clonality than tumor-adjacent uninvolved lung, and increases were observed in more dual-therapy-treated tumors. No significant correlation was found between TCR clonality and pathologic tumor regression, and only one major-pathologic-response sample was available for the clonality analysis. Pretherapy blood TCR richness correlated positively with richness in tumors resected after neoadjuvant therapy (Spearman R = 0.82). From pretherapy to surgery, tumor T-cell richness and clonality went up in three of three dual-therapy tumors, versus only two of four nivolumab-treated tumors.

The time point label on this specimen signifies: pretherapy, before neoadjuvant immune checkpoint inhibitors. The samples were taken from NEOSTAR, a phase 2 randomized trial in operable NSCLC that tested neoadjuvant nivolumab or nivolumab plus ipilimumab, followed by surgery. Library method: the immunoSEQ multiplex PCR assay. Per the source publication's procedure: Repertoires were summarized in terms of richness and clonality, and significantly expanded and contracted clones between pre- and post-therapy samples were identified. As stored in TCRdb, this immuneACCESS dataset retains in-frame rearrangements with V and J assigned. A fraction of the clones does not appear; measured against another copy, unresolved V genes explain less than half of the discrepancy, and the remainder lacks a known reason. V and J calls and clone size come straight from that table; D and trimming were deduced from the DNA. For this sample there are 9,500 to 10,000 clones; 81% appear just once. About 3% of the sample rests with the top ten.

The starting material was peripheral blood, obtained before neoadjuvant nivolumab, alone or with ipilimumab. The rearrangement combines TRBV9 with TRBJ1-3, and 11 junction bases match TRBD1. This TCR came from an adult with non-small cell lung cancer. The CDR3 reads CASSVKGQGAGNTIYF. The nucleotide sequence is TGTGCCAGCAGCGTAAAGGGACAGGGGGCTGGAAACACCATATATTTT.